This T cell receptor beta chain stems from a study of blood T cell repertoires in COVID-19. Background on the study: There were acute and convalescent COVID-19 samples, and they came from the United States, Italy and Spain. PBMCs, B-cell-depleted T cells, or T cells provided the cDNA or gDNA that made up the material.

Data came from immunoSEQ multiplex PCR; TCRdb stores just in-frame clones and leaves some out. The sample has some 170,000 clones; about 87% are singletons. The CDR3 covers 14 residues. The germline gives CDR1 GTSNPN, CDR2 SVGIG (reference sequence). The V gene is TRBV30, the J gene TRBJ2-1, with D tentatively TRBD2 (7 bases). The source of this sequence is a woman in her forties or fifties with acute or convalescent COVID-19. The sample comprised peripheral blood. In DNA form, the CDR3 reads TGTGCTCATGGACGGGGGGCGCGGAACAATGAGCAGTTCTTC. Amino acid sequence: CAHGRGARNNEQFF. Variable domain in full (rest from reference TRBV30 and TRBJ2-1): SQTIHQWPATLVQPVGSPLSLECTVEGTSNPNLYWYRQAAGRGLQLLFYSVGIGQISSEVPQNLSASRPQDRQFILSSKKLLLSDSGFYLCAHGRGARNNEQFFGPGTRLTVL.